These 18 T cell receptor beta chains came from one sample sequenced in a study of T cells in women clearing cervical HPV infection. Repertoires were generated with immunoSEQ multiplex PCR, while TCRdb's copy carries only in-frame clones and drops some. The listing contains roughly 40,000 clones. Specimen: blood buffy coat. These receptors all come from a woman aged 18 to 75 with a cervical HPV16 infection that either progressed to CIN3+ or cleared (not recorded which).

A word on this clone: The read finishes 3 residues shy of the CDR3 end, and the germline J gene is used to complete it. This chain joins TRBV11-2 and TRBJ2-5; 9 nucleotides agree with TRBD2. Germline CDR1 SGHAT, CDR2 FQNNGV. V shed 3 bases and J 5 bases; nucleotides not matched to a gene: 4. This CDR3 contains 14 residues. The CDR3: CASSLGLAGETQYF. CDR3 bases read: TGTGCCAGCAGCTTGGGACTAGCCGGGGAGACC. Based on the CDR3 plus reference TRBV11-2 and TRBJ2-5, the full variable domain is EAGVAQSPRYKIIEKRQSVAFWCNPISGHATLYWYQQILGQGPKLLIQFQNNGVVDDSQLPKDRFSAERLKGVDSTLKIQPAKLEDSAVYLCASSLGLAGETQYFGPGTRLLVL.

With regard to this clone: The DNA ends 3 residues before the CDR3 does, and the rest of the CDR3 is filled in from the germline J gene. V usage is TRBV5-1 and J usage is TRBJ2-1, with 13 bases matching TRBD2. The CDR3 has 14 residues. Germline V gives CDR1 SGHRS, CDR2 YFSETQ. With 4 bases clipped from V and 9 bases from J, the junction kept 4 bases outside the gene matches. The covered CDR3 bases are TGCGCCAGCAGCCCCCGGACTAGCGGGAGTGAG. As protein: CASSPRTSGSE. The CDR3 in its entirety is CASSPRTSGSEQFF.

A remark on this clone: Read coverage stops 3 residues before the CDR3 terminus; the germline J gene supplies the remainder. V is TRBV5-1 and J is TRBJ2-5; D is unclear. There are 15 residues in the CDR3. Germline loops: CDR1 SGHRS, CDR2 YFSETQ. CDR3 bases read: TGCGCCAGCAGCTTGGCGGAGCCAGGCACAGATACC. Translating gives CASSLAEPGTDT. The CDR3 as a whole reads CASSLAEPGTDTQYF.

Concerning this clone: The read ends 3 residues shy of where the CDR3 ends; the end is completed using the germline J gene. The genes are TRBV12-3 or TRBV12-4 and TRBJ1-5, with 8 nucleotides matching TRBD1. V dropped 4 bases and J dropped 2; count of bases not matched to a gene: 4. This CDR3 contains 15 residues. Incomplete CDR3 DNA: TGTGCCAGCAGTTCGGCAGGGGGCGGCAATCAGCCC. Residues: CASSSAGGGNQP. The full CDR3 sequence reads CASSSAGGGNQPQHF.

On this clone: The CDR3 goes on 3 residues after the read ends, and that part is filled in from the germline J gene. This chain links TRBV6-1 with TRBJ2-2; 10 nucleotides agree with TRBD1. The CDR3 spans 15 residues. Germline assignment: CDR1 MNHNS and CDR2 SASEGT. Germline trimming cut 1 base from V and 5 bases from J; bases unmatched to any gene: 1. The CDR3 DNA, read in part, is TGTGCCAGCAGTGAAGGGGGACAGGGGACCGGGGAG. Translated: CASSEGGQGTGE. The full CDR3 reads CASSEGGQGTGELFF.

As for this clone: Coverage ceases 3 residues before the CDR3 finishes, and the germline J gene fills in the end. The chain carries TRBV19 and TRBJ1-5, with TRBD1 identical over 7 bases. J lost 4 bases, V lost 6 bases, and 3 bases had no gene match. From germline, CDR1 is LNHDA and CDR2 SQIVND (reference sequence). The CDR3 contains 13 residues. CDR3 amino acids: CASRDRANQPQHF. The sequenced part of the CDR3 DNA is TGTGCCAGTAGAGACAGGGCTAATCAGCCC. The entire variable domain, with the rest obtained from reference TRBV19 and TRBJ1-5, is as follows: DGGITQSPKYLFRKEGQNVTLSCEQNLNHDAMYWYRQDPGQGLRLIYYSQIVNDFQKGDIAEGYSVSREKKESFPLTVTSAQKNPTAFYLCASRDRANQPQHFGDGTRLSIL.

As to this clone: The CDR3 goes on 3 residues after the read ends, and that part is filled in from the germline J gene. The chain is built from TRBV7-2 and TRBJ1-1, with a weak D call TRBD1 (5 bases). The CDR3 length is 14 residues. V lost 2 bases and J lost 1, with 8 bases in between. Germline lookup yields CDR1 SGHTA and CDR2 FQGNSA. This CDR3 reads CASSLTGGNTEAFF. The DNA read from the CDR3 is TGTGCCAGCAGCTTAACAGGTGGGAACACTGAA.

A note on this clone: The read stops 3 residues short of the end of the CDR3; the missing end is completed from the germline J gene. The rearrangement links TRBV20-1 to TRBJ2-3, with 11 bases that match TRBD2. The CDR3 has 17 residues. V trimming: 6 bases; J trimming: 2 bases; junction bases outside the gene matches: 13. CDR1 and CDR2 (germline): DFQATT, SNEGSKA (reference sequence). CDR3 amino acids: CSARVLLAGGFTDTQYF. CDR3 DNA, as far as it was read: TGCAGTGCAAGGGTCTTGCTAGCGGGGGGTTTCACAGATACG.

About this clone itself: The CDR3 end lies 3 residues beyond the end of the read and is filled in from the germline J gene. The chain combines TRBV11-2 with TRBJ1-5; 9 nucleotides align to TRBD1. V shed 4 bases and J 7 bases; nucleotides not matched to a gene: 8. This CDR3 is 15 amino acids long. In germline, CDR1 is SGHAT, CDR2 FQNNGV. CDR3 sequence: CASSSLQGATQPQHF. The DNA read from the CDR3 is TGTGCCAGCAGCTCGTTACAGGGGGCTACCCAGCCC.

CDR3 DNA, as far as it was read: TGTGCCAGCAGTCCCCCCCGGGACAGGACCTATAATTCACCC. Its protein is CASSPPRDRTYNSP. From start to end, the CDR3 is CASSPPRDRTYNSPLHF. This chain links TRBV6-2 or TRBV6-3 with TRBJ1-6, with 8 bases matching TRBD1. The read ends 3 residues shy of where the CDR3 ends; the end is completed using the germline J gene. The CDR3 covers 17 residues. With 5 bases clipped from V and 2 bases from J, the junction kept 8 bases outside the gene matches. Germline assignment: CDR1 MNHEY and CDR2 SVGEGT.

About this clone itself: The CDR3 end falls 3 residues outside the read, so it is completed with the germline J gene. This chain joins TRBV28 and TRBJ2-7; no definite D call. CDR3 length equals 14 residues. The germline CDR1 and CDR2 sequences are MDHEN and SYDVKM. V lost 7 bases and J lost 3, with 16 bases in between. CDR3 in amino acids: CASTLQINHYEQYF. The DNA read from the CDR3 is TGTGCCAGCACCCTCCAGATAAATCACTACGAG.

With regard to this clone: The sequenced fragment ends 3 residues before the CDR3 boundary, so the rest is inferred from the germline J gene. This chain connects TRBV12-5 to TRBJ2-5, with D maybe TRBD2 (6 bases). The CDR3 has 15 amino acids. The V gene's germline CDR1 is LGHNT and CDR2 FRNRAP. Trimming stripped 1 base from V and 5 bases from J, with 14 bases between. The CDR3 DNA, read in part, is TGTGCTAGTGGTTTGGGGGGGGTGGGTCGGGAGACC. It codes for CASGLGGVGRET. The whole CDR3 reads CASGLGGVGRETQYF. Drawing the rest from reference TRBV12-5 and TRBJ2-5, the complete variable domain is DARVTQTPRHKVTEMGQEVTMRCQPILGHNTVFWYRQTMMQGLELLAYFRNRAPLDDSGMPKDRFSAEMPDATLATLKIQPSEPRDSAVYFCASGLGGVGRETQYFGPGTRLLVL.

Details on this clone: Coverage ceases 3 residues before the CDR3 finishes, and the germline J gene fills in the end. The V and J genes are TRBV7-9 and TRBJ2-4, with 7 bases aligning to TRBD2. The CDR3 runs to 15 residues. CDR1 and CDR2 (germline): SEHNR, FQNEAQ (reference sequence). The sequenced CDR3 bases are TGTGCCAGCAGCTTAGGGGCGGGAGACGACTATGGT. Translating it yields CASSLGAGDDYG. The CDR3, in full, reads CASSLGAGDDYGQYF.

For this clone: The missing CDR3 end, 3 residues past where the read stops, is filled in from the germline J gene. This chain connects TRBV5-6 to TRBJ1-2; D gene ambiguous. CDR1 is SGHDT, CDR2 YYEEEE, per germline. The CDR3 spans 13 residues. V was pared by 0 bases and J by 4 bases, with 7 bases between. CDR3 DNA (partial): TGTGCCAGCAGCTTGGCCAAGGCCTATGGC. It yields the protein CASSLAKAYG. The entire CDR3 reads CASSLAKAYGYTF.

A note on this clone: The read halts 3 residues ahead of the CDR3 end, with the missing end drawn from the germline J gene. The genes are TRBV6-2 or TRBV6-3 and TRBJ1-2; the D gene is possibly TRBD1 (6 bases). CDR1 MNHEY and CDR2 SVGEGT come from the germline V gene. CDR3 length equals 13 residues. V was trimmed by 4 bases and J by 3 bases, leaving 9 bases between them. The CDR3: CASSSTGYYGYTF. The part of the CDR3 DNA that was read is TGTGCCAGCAGTTCAACAGGGTACTATGGC.

As regards this clone: The read ends 3 residues early relative to the CDR3; the germline J gene fills the gap. The J gene is TRBJ1-2, the V gene TRBV2, with unresolved D. Germline V gene sequence: CDR1 SNHLY, CDR2 FYNNEI. V lost 1 base, J lost 3 bases, and 6 bases lay in between. CDR3 length: 13 amino acids. Partial CDR3 DNA: TGTGCCAGCAGTGAAGAGGCAGACTATGGC. Translated, it gives CASSEEADYG. The entire CDR3 reads CASSEEADYGYTF.

Note on this clone: The read halts 3 residues ahead of the CDR3 end, with the missing end drawn from the germline J gene. This chain joins TRBV12-3 or TRBV12-4 and TRBJ1-4, with unresolved D. The CDR3 has 15 amino acids. The V gene lost 1 base and the J gene lost 1 base, with 7 bases spanning the gap. Here the CDR3 reads CASSLDRGTNEKLFF. CDR3 DNA (partial): TGTGCCAGCAGTTTAGATCGGGGAACTAATGAAAAA.

Turning to this clone: The CDR3 end falls 3 residues outside the read, so it is completed with the germline J gene. The chain links TRBV7-9 to TRBJ2-5; D ambiguous. This CDR3 region has 13 residues. Per germline, CDR1 SEHNR and CDR2 FQNEAQ (reference sequence). V was pared by 1 base and J by 2 bases, with 5 bases between. The CDR3 DNA, read in part, is TGTGCCAGCAGCTTAGTCCTACAAGAGACC. This gives the protein CASSLVLQET. The full CDR3 reads CASSLVLQETQYF. The full variable domain, with the rest looked up from reference TRBV7-9 and TRBJ2-5, is DTGVSQNPRHKITKRGQNVTFRCDPISEHNRLYWYRQTLGQGPEFLTYFQNEAQLEKSRLLSDRFSAERPKGSFSTLEIQRTEQGDSAMYLCASSLVLQETQYFGPGTRLLVL.